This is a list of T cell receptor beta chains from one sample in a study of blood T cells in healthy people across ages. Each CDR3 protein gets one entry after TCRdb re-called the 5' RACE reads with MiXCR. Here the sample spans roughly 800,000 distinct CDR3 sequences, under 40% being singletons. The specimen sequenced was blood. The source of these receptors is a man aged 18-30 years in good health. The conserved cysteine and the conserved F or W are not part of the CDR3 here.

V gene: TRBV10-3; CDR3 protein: AISEAYPGDTEAF
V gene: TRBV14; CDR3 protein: ASSHLRTGSYGYT
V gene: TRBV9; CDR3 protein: AGGPYEQY
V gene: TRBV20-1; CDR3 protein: SARPGQGAVDTQY
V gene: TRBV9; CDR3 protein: ASSPAGTGGGKLF
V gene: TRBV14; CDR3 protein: ASSQVRYNEQF
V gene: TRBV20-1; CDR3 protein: SASWTGPSNTGAF
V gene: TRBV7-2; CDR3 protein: ASSRGLEETQY
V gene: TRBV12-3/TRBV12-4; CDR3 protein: ASSLGQGRTGELF
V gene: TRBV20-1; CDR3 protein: SADAGQQF
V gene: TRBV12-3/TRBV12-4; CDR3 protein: ASSLGAGGNSYNEQY
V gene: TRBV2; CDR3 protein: ASRVAGGRADTQY
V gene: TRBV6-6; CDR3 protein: ASSYSRGGADTQY
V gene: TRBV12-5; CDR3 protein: ASGSTRLAENTGELF
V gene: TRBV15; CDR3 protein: ATSLVGLAGDSEQF
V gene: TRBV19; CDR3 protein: ASSLRQAGGTQY
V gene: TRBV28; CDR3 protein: ATEGVNTEAF
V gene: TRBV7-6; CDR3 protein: ASSLGAGEITDTQY
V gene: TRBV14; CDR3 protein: ASSRNSVEETQY
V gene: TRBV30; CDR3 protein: AAVGRGSYNEQF
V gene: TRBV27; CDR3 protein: ASWYSGATNEKLF
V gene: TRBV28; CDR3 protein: ASSLWTGEAGANVLT
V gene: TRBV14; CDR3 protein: ASSQGVYLNTEAF
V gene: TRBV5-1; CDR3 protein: ASSFFTAGELF
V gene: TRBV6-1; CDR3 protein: ASSEWEGFDYGYT
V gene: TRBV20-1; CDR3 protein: SAKIQADYGYT
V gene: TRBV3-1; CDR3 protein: ASSLHPPRFYGYT
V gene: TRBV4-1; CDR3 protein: ASSQDWHMGDRNYGYT
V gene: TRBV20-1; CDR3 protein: SANLGGQANEKLF
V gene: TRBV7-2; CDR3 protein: ASSLIHGLAGETQY
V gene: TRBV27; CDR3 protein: AIKAGTGDADTQY
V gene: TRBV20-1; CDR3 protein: SARGWERGTPDTQY
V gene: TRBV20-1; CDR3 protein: SAGRLAGRQETQY
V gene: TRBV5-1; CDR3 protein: ASSIDRSSYNEQY
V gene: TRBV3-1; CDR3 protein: ASSQGGNTEAF
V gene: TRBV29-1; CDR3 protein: SVLSGEGYT
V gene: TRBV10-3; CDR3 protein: AISEYLEARRNYGYT
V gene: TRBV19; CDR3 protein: ASSTLDRGWNEQF
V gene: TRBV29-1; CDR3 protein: SVRLWNNQETQY
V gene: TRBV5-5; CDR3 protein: ASSSLQGTDTQY
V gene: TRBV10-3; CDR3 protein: AISGGTDQPQH